These 8 T cell receptor beta chains came from one sample sequenced in a study of T cells in Graves' hyperthyroidism and ophthalmopathy. RNA transcripts yielded amplified TCR beta CDR3 regions. First-round RT-PCR of the TCR CDR3 relied on the HTBI primer set. TCRdb processed the multiplex PCR reads anew with MiXCR; each CDR3 protein has one entry. The table records about 560,000 distinct CDR3 sequences, 16% of them present only once. The sample taken for sequencing was blood. The receptors come from a woman aged 18-29 years with Graves' hyperthyroidism.

This clonotype was seen ten or more times. The gene calls are TRBV28 and TRBJ2-7; no clear D gene. Germline CDR1 is MDHEN and CDR2 is SYDVKM. Trimming took 5 bases from V and 4 from J, leaving 12 bases between them. The CDR3 consists of 13 residues. The CDR3 nucleotides are TGTGCCAGCAGTGTCCGTCCTGGGTACGAGCAGTACTTC. It specifies CASSVRPGYEQYF.

This clonotype occurred many times. The chain links TRBV28 to TRBJ1-2; D call uncertain. V gave up 4 bases and J gave up 4 bases, with 13 bases separating them. CDR1 is MDHEN, CDR2 SYDVKM, per germline. This CDR3 contains 14 residues. For the CDR3, the DNA is TGTGCCAGCAGTTCCAACCCGGTGACCTATGGCTACACCTTC. It yields the protein CASSSNPVTYGYTF.

The chain uses TRBV4-2 and TRBJ2-2; either TRBD1 or TRBD2 may supply D (6 bases each). Trimming left V 8 bases short and J 4 bases short, with 14 bases between. The germline V gene encodes CDR1 LGHNA and CDR2 YNFKEQ. The CDR3 is made up of 14 amino acids. The CDR3 DNA reads as TGTGCCAGCCAGAGGAGGGGGGCCACCGGGGAGCTGTTTTTT. Translation gives CASQRRGATGELFF.

This clonotype was counted between two and nine times. The rearrangement uses TRBV28 and TRBJ2-3; 9 bases are a match to TRBD2. This CDR3 has 14 residues. The germline CDR1 and CDR2 sequences are MDHEN and SYDVKM. V lost 6 bases and J lost 6; bases outside the gene matches: 7. Written as DNA, the CDR3 is TGTGCCAGCAGAATTCCTAGCGGGGAGGATACGCAGTATTTT. Translation: CASRIPSGEDTQYF.

This clonotype came up a few times. This rearrangement joins TRBV30 to TRBJ2-2; no clear D gene. V was cut by 0 bases and J by 1 base, with 6 bases left in between. This CDR3 comprises 14 residues. Germline V gene sequence: CDR1 GTSNPN, CDR2 SVGIG (reference sequence). DNA of the CDR3: TGTGCCTGGAGTGTACGACTGAACACCGGGGAGCTGTTTTTT. Protein sequence: CAWSVRLNTGELFF.

This clonotype was seen a handful of times. The chain couples TRBV28 to TRBJ2-3, with TRBD2 matching over 9 bases. Germline-derived CDR1 and CDR2 are MDHEN and SYDVKM. V trimming: 11 bases; J trimming: 4 bases; junction bases outside the gene matches: 13. The CDR3 is 15 amino acids. CDR3 amino acids: CAVRSAGGRADTQYF. CDR3 in DNA: TGTGCCGTCCGGTCGGCGGGAGGGAGGGCAGATACGCAGTATTTT.

This clonotype was seen more than once but under ten times. The rearrangement uses TRBV20-1 and TRBJ1-2, with D maybe TRBD1 (6 bases). CDR3 length: 14 residues. V dropped 0 bases and J dropped 3 bases, with 11 bases sitting between them. Germline V gives CDR1 DFQATT, CDR2 SNEGSKA (reference sequence). The CDR3 DNA sequence: TGCAGTGCTAGAGATCAGAACAGGGACTATGGCTACACCTTC. Its translation: CSARDQNRDYGYTF.

V gene TRBV20-1 combines with J gene TRBJ2-7; 7 nucleotides match TRBD2. CDR3 length equals 14 residues. V gave up 3 bases and J gave up 2 bases; unmatched junction bases: 7. CDR1 is DFQATT and CDR2 is SNEGSKA in the germline V gene (reference sequence). The CDR3 nucleotides read TGCAGTGCTAGGCGGCTAGCGGAGGCCTACGAGCAGTACTTC. Protein sequence: CSARRLAEAYEQYF.